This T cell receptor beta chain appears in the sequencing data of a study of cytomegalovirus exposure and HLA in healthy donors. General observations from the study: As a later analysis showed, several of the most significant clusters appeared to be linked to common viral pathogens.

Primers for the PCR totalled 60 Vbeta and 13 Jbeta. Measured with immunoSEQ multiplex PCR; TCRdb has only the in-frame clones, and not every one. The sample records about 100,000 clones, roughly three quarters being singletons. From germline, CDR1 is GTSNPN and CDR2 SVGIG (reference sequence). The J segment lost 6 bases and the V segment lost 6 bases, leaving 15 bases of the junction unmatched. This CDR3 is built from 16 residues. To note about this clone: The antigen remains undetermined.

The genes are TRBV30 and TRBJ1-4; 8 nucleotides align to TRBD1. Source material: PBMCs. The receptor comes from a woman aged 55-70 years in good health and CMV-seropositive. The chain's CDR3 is CACNRQGNSLDEKLFF. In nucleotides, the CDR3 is TGTGCCTGCAACAGACAGGGGAATAGTCTTGATGAAAAACTGTTTTTT.